These 11 T cell receptor beta chains were all obtained from the same sample, sequenced in a study of CD8+ T cells in alopecia areata. The treatment was: oral pan-JAK inhibitor, 5-10 mg twice daily. Extraction of RNA preceded its reverse transcription into cDNA, which served as the sequencing template. The assay was immunoSEQ multiplex PCR, and TCRdb's table has in-frame clones only and misses some. The data show 130,000 to 150,000 clones, roughly 80% seen once. The specimen was CD8+ T cells sorted from blood, collected at week 4, from a patient treated with tofacitinib. Receptor source: a human donor with alopecia areata.

The V and J genes are TRBV11-2 and TRBJ2-5; tentative D call: TRBD1 (6 bases). The germline V gene encodes CDR1 SGHAT and CDR2 FQNNGV. The CDR3 runs 16 residues. V lost 2 bases and J lost 1, with 14 bases in between. The CDR3 reads CASSLRHRAAQETQYF. CDR3 sequence (DNA): TGTGCCAGCAGCTTACGCCACAGGGCGGCCCAAGAGACCCAGTACTTC.

As DNA, the CDR3 is TGTGCCAGTAGCCAAAAGCGGGGCTCCAGCTACGAGCAGTACTTC. This codes for CASSQKRGSSYEQYF. The chain combines TRBV19 with TRBJ2-7; 7 nucleotides match TRBD2. The V gene's germline CDR1 is LNHDA and CDR2 SQIVND (reference sequence). J gave up 3 bases and V 6 bases, and 11 bases lay outside the gene matches. The CDR3 sequence is 15 residues long.

The chain carries TRBV11-3 and TRBJ2-7, with 7 bases that match TRBD1. The germline gives CDR1 SGHNT, CDR2 YENEEA. The J segment lost 0 bases and the V segment lost 1 base, leaving 6 bases of the junction unmatched. This CDR3 has 16 residues. The CDR3 bases are TGTGCCAGCAGCTTAGGCAGGACAGGTTCCTCCTACGAGCAGTACTTC. Protein: CASSLGRTGSSYEQYF.

This clone came up once. The chain couples TRBV29-1 to TRBJ2-7; maybe TRBD1 (6 bases). V lost 4 bases and J lost 0, with 10 bases in between. This CDR3 has 13 amino acids. The V gene's germline CDR1 is SQVTM and CDR2 ANQGSEA. The CDR3, as DNA: TGCAGCGTTGTAGGGACAAGCTCCTACGAGCAGTACTTC. This translates into CSVVGTSSYEQYF.

The V call is TRBV2, the J call TRBJ2-3, with D unresolved. There are 13 residues in the CDR3. Looked up from germline, CDR1 is SNHLY and CDR2 is FYNNEI. With 8 bases removed from V and 0 bases from J, the gap between germline ends came to 9 bases. The CDR3 DNA follows: TGTGCCAGCGTCGCGCCTAGCACAGATACGCAGTATTTT. Translation gives CASVAPSTDTQYF.

V gene TRBV9 combines with J gene TRBJ2-5; 8 bases align to TRBD1. Trimming took 3 bases from V and 2 from J; bases not matched to a gene: 3. Germline V lookup: CDR1 SGDLS, CDR2 YYNGEE. The CDR3 has 14 residues. The CDR3 DNA is TGTGCCAGCAGCGGCGACAGGGGTCAAGAGACCCAGTACTTC. Its translation is CASSGDRGQETQYF. Based on the CDR3 plus reference TRBV9 and TRBJ2-5, the full variable domain is DSGVTQTPKHLITATGQRVTLRCSPRSGDLSVYWYQQSLDQGLQFLIQYYNGEERAKGNILERFSAQQFPDLHSELNLSSLELGDSALYFCASSGDRGQETQYFGPGTRLLVL.

The chain recombines TRBV5-1 with TRBJ2-1; D uncertain. CDR3 length equals 14 residues. Per germline, CDR1 SGHRS and CDR2 YFSETQ. V lost 0 bases to trimming and J lost 9 bases, with 13 bases between them. The CDR3 coding sequence is TGCGCCAGCAGCTTGGGCGCCTCCACCCCTGAGCAGTTCTTC. It translates to CASSLGASTPEQFF.

This chain joins TRBV4-3 and TRBJ2-5, with D perhaps TRBD1 or TRBD2 (5 bases each). This CDR3 comprises 15 residues. CDR1 and CDR2 from the germline V gene are LGHNA and YSLEER. V was cut by 4 bases and J by 7 bases, with 19 bases left in between. CDR3 protein: CASSLGTRVEGTQYF. The DNA of the CDR3 is TGCGCCAGCAGCCTGGGGACGAGGGTGGAAGGGACCCAGTACTTC.

The chain uses TRBV12-5 and TRBJ1-2; D remains ambiguous. This CDR3 is built from 16 residues. The V end was cut by 0 bases, the J end by 4 bases, with 15 bases between. CDR1 is LGHNT, CDR2 FRNRAP, per germline. DNA of the CDR3: TGTGCTAGTGGTTTGGTTGGGGAACCGCGCGTCTATGGCTACACCTTC. Translation gives CASGLVGEPRVYGYTF.

The rearrangement links TRBV7-8 to TRBJ2-7; 9 nucleotides match TRBD1. The CDR3 length is 14 residues. CDR1 and CDR2 (germline): SGHVS, FQNEAQ. The J segment lost 4 bases and the V segment lost 3 bases, leaving 4 bases of the junction unmatched. CDR3: CASSFRTGEYEQYF. CDR3 DNA: TGTGCCAGCAGCTTCCGGACAGGGGAATACGAGCAGTACTTC.

The rearrangement uses TRBV30 and TRBJ1-6, with 11 bases identical to TRBD1. This CDR3 spans 16 amino acids. The ends lost 0 bases at V and 9 bases at J; junction bases unmatched: 7. Germline lookup yields CDR1 GTSNPN and CDR2 SVGIG (reference sequence). The CDR3 DNA sequence: TGTGCCTGGAGTGTAGGATATGGGACAGGGGGTTCACCCCTCCACTTT. Translated: CAWSVGYGTGGSPLHF.